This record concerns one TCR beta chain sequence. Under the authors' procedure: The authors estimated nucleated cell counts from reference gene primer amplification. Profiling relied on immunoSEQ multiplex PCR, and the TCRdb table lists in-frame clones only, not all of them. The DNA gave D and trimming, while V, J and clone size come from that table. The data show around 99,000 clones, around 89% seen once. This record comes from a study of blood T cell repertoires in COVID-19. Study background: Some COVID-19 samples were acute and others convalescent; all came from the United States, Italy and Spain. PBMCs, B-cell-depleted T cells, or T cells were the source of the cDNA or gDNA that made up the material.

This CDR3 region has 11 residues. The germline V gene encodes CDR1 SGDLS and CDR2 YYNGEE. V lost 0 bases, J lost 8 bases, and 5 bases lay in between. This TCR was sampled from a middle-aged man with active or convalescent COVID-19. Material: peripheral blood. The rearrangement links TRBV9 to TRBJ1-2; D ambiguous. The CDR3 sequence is CASSVAGGYTF. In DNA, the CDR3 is TGTGCCAGCAGCGTAGCGGGAGGCTACACCTTC.